These 27 T cell receptor beta chains were sequenced from one sample in a study of T cells after yellow fever vaccination. TCRdb redid the calling of the 5' RACE reads with MiXCR, one entry per CDR3 protein. The sample contains under 350,000 distinct CDR3 sequences, roughly 4.3% of which appear only once. The sequencing here drew on PBMCs, taken 5 days after the yellow fever booster vaccination. These receptors all stem from a man between 18 and 35 years old who received the YFV17D yellow fever vaccine.

This clonotype was seen many times. This chain uses TRBV7-2 with TRBJ2-5; a possible D gene is TRBD2 (6 bases). V lost 5 bases to trimming and J lost 2 bases, with 15 bases between them. CDR1 SGHTA and CDR2 FQGNSA come from the germline V gene. The CDR3 contains 15 residues. CDR3 amino acids: CASSLGLSLQETQYF. CDR3 DNA: TGTGCCAGCAGCCTGGGACTGTCACTTCAAGAGACCCAGTACTTC.

Only a few counts were recorded for this clonotype. This chain uses TRBV7-9 with TRBJ1-5; no firm D call. The CDR3 covers 14 residues. Trimming removed 2 bases at V and 5 bases at J, with 10 bases between. Germline CDR1 is SEHNR and CDR2 is FQNEAQ (reference sequence). The CDR3 reads CASSLSGTDQPQHF. CDR3 nucleotide sequence: TGTGCCAGCAGCTTATCAGGAACGGATCAGCCCCAGCATTTT.

V is TRBV11-1 and J is TRBJ2-1; 7 bases line up with TRBD1. From germline, CDR1 is SGHAT and CDR2 FQDESV (reference sequence). The CDR3 is 14 amino acids. Trimming took 10 bases from V and 5 from J; bases not matched to a gene: 11. The CDR3 reads CATRGTAGDNEQFF. In DNA form, the CDR3 reads TGTGCCACCCGTGGGACAGCCGGCGACAATGAGCAGTTCTTC. The whole variable domain, filled in from reference TRBV11-1 and TRBJ2-1, reads EAEVAQSPRYKITEKSQAVAFWCDPISGHATLYWYRQILGQGPELLVQFQDESVVDDSQLPKDRFSAERLKGVDSTLKIQPAELGDSAMYLCATRGTAGDNEQFFGPGTRLTVL.

This chain joins TRBV20-1 and TRBJ1-2, with D maybe TRBD1 (6 bases). There are 12 residues in the CDR3. V was cut by 2 bases and J by 4 bases, with 8 bases left in between. Germline CDR1 reads DFQATT; CDR2 reads SNEGSKA (reference sequence). The CDR3 here is CSARRDTYGYTF. CDR3 bases: TGCAGTGCTAGAAGGGACACCTATGGCTACACCTTC.

The chain links TRBV11-2 to TRBJ1-2, with D possibly TRBD1 on 5 matching bases. Per the germline V gene, CDR1 is SGHAT and CDR2 is FQNNGV. V lost 4 bases and J 0 bases, leaving 24 bases between the germline ends. The CDR3 length is 19 residues. In DNA form, the CDR3 reads TGTGCCAGCAGCTCCCCCCGCCGGGACCGTTACACAGCTAACTATGGCTACACCTTC. This gives the protein CASSSPRRDRYTANYGYTF.

In its sample, this clonotype was seen many times. The J gene is TRBJ2-1, the V gene TRBV20-1, with 8 bases lining up with TRBD2. Per the germline V gene, CDR1 is DFQATT and CDR2 is SNEGSKA (reference sequence). V was pared by 2 bases and J by 8 bases, with 5 bases of the junction left unmatched. The CDR3 contains 13 residues. The CDR3 loop reads CSARSGLADEQFF. CDR3 in DNA: TGCAGTGCTAGATCCGGACTAGCCGATGAGCAGTTCTTC.

The chain links TRBV11-1 to TRBJ2-2; 8 bases match TRBD1. Germline lookup yields CDR1 SGHAT and CDR2 FQDESV (reference sequence). The CDR3 is 18 amino acids. Trimming took 1 base from V and 4 from J; bases not matched to a gene: 11. The DNA of the CDR3 is TGTGCCAGCAGCTTAGTCTGGCAGGGGGCAGGCAGCACCGGGGAGCTGTTTTTT. As protein: CASSLVWQGAGSTGELFF.

The chain couples TRBV20-1 to TRBJ1-1; D might be TRBD1 (5 bases). Germline V gives CDR1 DFQATT, CDR2 SNEGSKA (reference sequence). Trimming left V 5 bases short and J 6 bases short, with 16 bases between. The CDR3 covers 13 residues. The DNA of the CDR3 is TGCAGTGCTCCTCCTTCGACAGCAGCTGAAGCTTTCTTT. Translating gives CSAPPSTAAEAFF.

This clonotype was seen many times. The chain carries TRBV25-1 and TRBJ1-2; no reliable D call. The CDR3 has 11 amino acids. Germline V gene data show CDR1 as MGHDK and CDR2 as SYGVNS. V was shortened by 2 bases and J by 8 bases, with 6 bases between the two germline ends. CDR3 coding DNA: TGTGCCAGCAGTGAACAAGGAGGCTACACCTTC. As protein: CASSEQGGYTF.

There are a few counts of this clonotype. V usage is TRBV4-1 and J usage is TRBJ1-4; tentatively, D is TRBD1 (5 bases). V lost 0 bases to trimming and J lost 0 bases, with 14 bases between them. Germline CDR1 reads MGHRA; CDR2 reads YSYEKL. The CDR3 is 18 amino acids. The CDR3 DNA follows: TGCGCCAGCAGCCAAGATGGCAGGGCGGGTGCAACTAATGAAAAACTGTTTTTT. Protein sequence: CASSQDGRAGATNEKLFF.

The sample holds many counts of this clonotype. The DNA for the CDR3 is TGTGCCAGCAGTTGGGGACAGGGGCGGGATACGCAGTATTTT. It translates to CASSWGQGRDTQYF. This sequence joins TRBV6-6 and TRBJ2-3; 10 bases align to TRBD1. The CDR3 covers 14 residues. After removal of 4 bases from V and 6 bases from J, the junction contained 4 bases not matched to a gene. Germline CDR1 MNHNY, CDR2 SVGAGI (reference sequence).

This clonotype turned up a few times. The rearrangement joins TRBV20-1 to TRBJ2-1; D is perhaps TRBD2 (5 bases). V was shortened by 2 bases and J by 10 bases, with 18 bases between the two germline ends. The CDR3 consists of 14 residues. Germline loops: CDR1 DFQATT, CDR2 SNEGSKA (reference sequence). CDR3 in amino acids: CSARLSASIWEQFF. The DNA of the CDR3 is TGCAGTGCTAGATTGTCGGCTAGCATATGGGAGCAGTTCTTC.

In its sample, this clonotype was seen a few times. The chain combines TRBV7-9 with TRBJ2-3; D is unresolved. CDR3 size: 12 residues. The germline V gene has CDR1 SEHNR and CDR2 FQNEAQ (reference sequence). The V and J ends lost 5 bases and 6 bases respectively, with 9 bases between them. The CDR3 region is CASSGEDDTQYF. CDR3 DNA: TGTGCCAGCAGCGGAGAGGATGATACGCAGTATTTT.

V gene TRBV18 combines with J gene TRBJ1-5; D not resolved. CDR1 is KGHSH, CDR2 LQKENI, per germline. The length of the CDR3 is 12 residues. The V end was cut by 5 bases, the J end by 0 bases, with 2 bases between. CDR3 amino acids: CASSNSNQPQHF. The CDR3 DNA follows: TGTGCCAGCTCAAATAGCAATCAGCCCCAGCATTTT.

This clonotype occurred many times. V gene TRBV7-9 combines with J gene TRBJ1-5, with unresolved D. The CDR3 runs 14 residues. V was clipped by 3 bases and J by 0 bases, with 6 bases between them. The germline CDR1 and CDR2 sequences are SEHNR and FQNEAQ (reference sequence). CDR3 in DNA: TGTGCCAGCAGCTTGATGGGTAGCAATCAGCCCCAGCATTTT. Translated: CASSLMGSNQPQHF.

This clonotype was detected ten times or more. The CDR3: CASSPSPNIQYF. The DNA of the CDR3 is TGTGCCAGCAGTCCGAGTCCGAACATTCAGTACTTC. The chain carries TRBV6-6 and TRBJ2-4; D not resolved. The CDR3 contains 12 residues. V dropped 5 bases and J dropped 7 bases, with 9 bases sitting between them. Germline values: CDR1 MNHNY, CDR2 SVGAGI (reference sequence).

The chain has TRBV5-1 and TRBJ2-5, with TRBD2 matching 8 bases. This CDR3 has 15 amino acids. Germline V CDR1 and CDR2: SGHRS, YFSETQ. With V trimmed by 2 bases and J by 4 bases, 7 bases remained unmatched. This CDR3 reads CASSFSGGPRETQYF. The CDR3 nucleotides are TGCGCCAGCAGCTTCTCGGGGGGGCCGCGAGAGACCCAGTACTTC.

As to this clonotype: A read error may produce the germline difference seen at one junction end. The J gene is TRBJ2-3, the V gene TRBV9; weak D call: TRBD2 (6 bases). This CDR3 contains 15 residues. The germline CDR1 and CDR2 sequences are SGDLS and YYNGEE. DNA of the CDR3: TGTGCCAGCAGCGTACGTAGCGGCTACACAGATTCGCAGTATTTT. This sequence encodes CASSVRSGYTDSQYF.

This clonotype occurred many times. Since a much larger clone is just one base distant, this may be a read error. The chain carries TRBV12-3 or TRBV12-4 and TRBJ1-5, with 7 nucleotides matching TRBD1. The CDR3 extends over 13 amino acids. V dropped 4 bases and J dropped 4; count of bases not matched to a gene: 1. Here the CDR3 reads CASSSQGNQPQHF. CDR3 bases: TGTGCCAGCAGTTCACAGGGGAATCAGCCCCAGCATTTT.

This clonotype was found a few times. The chain employs TRBV4-2 and TRBJ1-1; unclear D gene. Trimming stripped 1 base from V and 8 bases from J, with 14 bases between. Germline V gene lookup returns CDR1 LGHNA and CDR2 YNFKEQ. The CDR3 totals 14 residues. CDR3 sequence (DNA): TGTGCCAGCAGCCAAGGTGGACGTACCATAGAAGCTTTCTTT. This translates into CASSQGGRTIEAFF.

This clonotype was picked up many times. The chain employs TRBV7-9 and TRBJ2-5; TRBD2 agrees at 8 bases. The V gene end was trimmed by 4 bases and the J gene end by 5 bases; junction bases not matched to a gene: 15. The CDR3 loop spans 17 amino acids. Germline assignment: CDR1 SEHNR and CDR2 FQNEAQ (reference sequence). The CDR3 bases are TGTGCCAGCAGCTCGGCGGGAGGCGGGAACCTTGGGGAGACCCAGTACTTC. This encodes CASSSAGGGNLGETQYF.

This clonotype was recorded at least ten times. CDR3 nucleotide sequence: TGTGCCAGCAGCTTACAGGGTTTTGGGGAGACCCAGTACTTC. It translates to CASSLQGFGETQYF. The chain carries TRBV7-9 and TRBJ2-5; perhaps TRBD1 as D (5 bases). The length of the CDR3 is 14 residues. The germline V gene has CDR1 SEHNR and CDR2 FQNEAQ (reference sequence). The V gene lost 2 bases and the J gene lost 5 bases, with 12 bases spanning the gap.

The chain couples TRBV5-1 to TRBJ2-3; D is uncertain. Per the germline V gene, CDR1 is SGHRS and CDR2 is YFSETQ. This CDR3 contains 16 residues. V dropped 4 bases and J dropped 0 bases, with 15 bases sitting between them. The CDR3: CASSMSRYPSTDTQYF. The CDR3 nucleotides are TGCGCCAGCAGCATGAGTCGTTATCCTAGCACAGATACGCAGTATTTT.

This clonotype was seen a handful of times. The CDR3 protein is CASTGDLGTQYF. Here the CDR3 DNA reads TGTGCCAGCACGGGGGACTTGGGGACCCAGTACTTC. The chain joins TRBV7-9 to TRBJ2-5, with D possibly TRBD2 on 6 matching bases. The CDR3 covers 12 residues. Germline V gene sequence: CDR1 SEHNR, CDR2 FQNEAQ (reference sequence). With 7 bases removed from V and 7 bases from J, the gap between germline ends came to 13 bases.

The chain links TRBV7-9 to TRBJ1-3; 7 nucleotides align to TRBD1. The V gene's germline CDR1 is SEHNR and CDR2 FQNEAQ (reference sequence). CDR3 length equals 15 residues. Germline trimming cut 3 bases from V and 4 bases from J; bases unmatched to any gene: 6. DNA of the CDR3: TGTGCCAGCAGCTTCCCCGGGACAGCAGGAAACACCATATATTTT. It codes for CASSFPGTAGNTIYF.

This clonotype came up many times. J is TRBJ2-3 and V is TRBV7-2; the D is unclear. Per germline, CDR1 SGHTA and CDR2 FQGNSA. V shed 4 bases and J shed 5 bases, with 7 bases lying between them. The CDR3 consists of 12 residues. CDR3 loop: CASSSHVDTQYF. CDR3 nucleotide sequence: TGTGCCAGCAGCTCCCACGTAGATACGCAGTATTTT. Full variable domain (remainder filled in from reference TRBV7-2 and TRBJ2-3): GAGVSQSPSNKVTEKGKDVELRCDPISGHTALYWYRQSLGQGLEFLIYFQGNSAPDKSGLPSDRFSAERTGGSVSTLTIQRTQQEDSAVYLCASSSHVDTQYFGPGTRLTVL.

This clonotype turned up a few times. The chain combines TRBV4-1 with TRBJ1-6, with 10 bases identical to TRBD1. The CDR3 contains 14 residues. V lost 4 bases to trimming and J lost 9 bases; unmatched junction nucleotides: 3. Germline V gene data show CDR1 as MGHRA and CDR2 as YSYEKL. Here the CDR3 reads CASSRDRGPSPLHF. In DNA, the CDR3 is TGCGCCAGCAGCCGGGACAGGGGACCTTCACCCCTCCACTTT.